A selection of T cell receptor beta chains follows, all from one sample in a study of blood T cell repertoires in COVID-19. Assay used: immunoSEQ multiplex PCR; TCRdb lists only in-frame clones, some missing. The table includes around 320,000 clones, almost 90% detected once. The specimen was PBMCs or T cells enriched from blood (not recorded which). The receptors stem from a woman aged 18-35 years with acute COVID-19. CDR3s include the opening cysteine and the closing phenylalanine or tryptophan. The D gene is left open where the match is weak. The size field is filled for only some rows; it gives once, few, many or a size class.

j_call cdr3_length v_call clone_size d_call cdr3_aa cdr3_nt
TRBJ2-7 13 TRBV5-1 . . CASGGGRSYEQYF TGCGCCAGCGGAGGGGGCAGGTCCTACGAGCAGTACTTC
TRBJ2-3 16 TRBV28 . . CASSLPQQGSGDTQYF TGTGCCAGCAGTTTACCTCAGCAGGGATCGGGAGATACGCAGTATTTT
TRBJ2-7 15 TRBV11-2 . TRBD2 CASSDRTSGAYEQYF TGTGCCAGCAGTGATAGGACTAGCGGAGCTTACGAGCAGTACTTC
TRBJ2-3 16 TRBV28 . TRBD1 CASSSGQGALADTQYF TGTGCCAGCAGTTCCGGACAGGGGGCACTTGCAGATACGCAGTATTTT
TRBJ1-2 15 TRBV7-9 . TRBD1 CASRPGTGANYGYTF TGTGCCAGCAGACCCGGGACAGGGGCCAACTATGGCTACACCTTC
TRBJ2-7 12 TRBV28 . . CASSFLNYEQYF TGTGCCAGCAGCTTCTTAAACTACGAGCAGTACTTC
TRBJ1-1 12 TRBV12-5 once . CASGLDGTEAFF TGTGCTAGTGGTTTGGACGGCACTGAAGCTTTCTTT
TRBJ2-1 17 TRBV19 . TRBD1 CASSTFFRDRGSNEQFF TGTGCCAGTAGTACCTTCTTTAGGGACAGGGGAAGCAATGAGCAGTTCTTC
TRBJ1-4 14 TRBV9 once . CASSVGLGRKKLFF TGTGCCAGCAGCGTAGGGTTAGGGAGGAAAAAACTGTTTTTT
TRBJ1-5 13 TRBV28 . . CASSFSSGQPQHF TGTGCCAGCAGTTTTTCCTCAGGGCAGCCCCAGCATTTT
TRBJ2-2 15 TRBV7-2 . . CASSLRGAITGELFF TGTGCCAGCAGCCTCAGGGGGGCGATCACCGGGGAGCTGTTTTTT